A selection of T cell receptor beta chains follows, all from one sample in a study of cytomegalovirus exposure and HLA in healthy donors. The table came from immunoSEQ multiplex PCR; TCRdb's copy has only in-frame clones and leaves some out. Of 95,000 to 150,000 clones in the sample, 65% to 80% were seen once. The sequenced sample consisted of PBMCs. Every receptor here comes from a woman aged 40 to 50 in good health and CMV-seropositive. CDR3s include the opening cysteine and the closing phenylalanine or tryptophan. The D gene is left open where the match is weak. For some rows the clone size is stated as once, few or many, or as a class when expanded; others skip it.

d_call j_call clone_size v_call cdr3_aa cdr3_nt
NA TRBJ2-1 once TRBV5-1 CASSRVESSYNEQFF TGCGCCAGCAGCCGCGTGGAGAGCTCCTACAATGAGCAGTTCTTC
TRBD2 TRBJ2-5 few TRBV15 CATSRDQGQRGGSPFQETQYF TGTGCCACCAGCAGAGATCAGGGCCAGCGGGGGGGCTCTCCCTTCCAAGAGACCCAGTACTTC
TRBD2 TRBJ2-5 NA TRBV25-1 CASSGGALGETQYF TGTGCCAGCAGCGGGGGGGCGCTGGGAGAGACCCAGTACTTC
NA TRBJ2-3 few TRBV13 CASRDGRLDTQYF TGTGCCAGCAGAGACGGGAGATTGGATACGCAGTATTTT
NA TRBJ1-1 few TRBV4-3 CASSQEAGNTEAFF TGCGCCAGCAGCCAAGAGGCTGGGAACACTGAAGCTTTCTTT
TRBD2 TRBJ2-3 few TRBV7-2 CASSSLERGLFTDTQYF TGTGCCAGCAGCTCCCTCGAGCGGGGCCTATTCACAGATACGCAGTATTTT
NA TRBJ2-2 NA TRBV12-5 CASRGGELFF TGTGCTAGCAGGGGCGGGGAGCTGTTTTTT
TRBD1 TRBJ1-3 NA TRBV6-1 CASSVVPGQGAHTIYF TGTGCCAGCAGTGTAGTACCGGGACAGGGGGCTCACACCATATATTTT
NA TRBJ2-7 few TRBV19 CASSLSSLDSRYYEQYF TGTGCCAGTAGCCTCTCGTCGTTGGACAGTCGCTACTACGAGCAGTACTTC
TRBD2 TRBJ2-4 NA TRBV28 CASSLFGLAGVGAKNIQYF TGTGCCAGCAGTTTATTTGGCCTAGCGGGAGTGGGGGCCAAAAACATTCAGTACTTC
TRBD1 TRBJ2-5 NA TRBV6-1 CASSPTGVQTQYF TGTGCCAGCAGTCCGACAGGGGTGCAGACCCAGTACTTC
TRBD1 TRBJ1-1 NA TRBV28 CASSTSGRGRLGTEAFF TGTGCCAGCAGTACCTCGGGCAGGGGGCGTCTGGGCACTGAAGCTTTCTTT
NA TRBJ2-1 NA TRBV7-9 CASSFSDEQFF TGTGCCAGCAGCTTTTCCGATGAGCAGTTCTTC
NA TRBJ2-3 once TRBV7-6 CASSTSTGTGGDTQYF TGTGCCAGCAGCACCTCAACCGGGACTGGAGGGGATACGCAGTATTTT
NA TRBJ1-1 NA TRBV5-8 CASSFSGDEAFF TGTGCCAGCAGCTTCTCAGGTGATGAAGCTTTCTTT
TRBD1 TRBJ1-2 NA TRBV10-3 CAISSLATGSYGYTF TGTGCCATCAGCTCGCTCGCGACAGGGAGCTATGGCTACACCTTC
NA TRBJ1-4 NA TRBV7-6 CASSSGVEKLFF TGTGCCAGCAGCTCCGGTGTGGAAAAACTGTTTTTT
TRBD2 TRBJ2-1 NA TRBV5-6 CASSLGGASGGREQFF TGTGCCAGCAGCTTAGGGGGGGCTAGCGGGGGGAGAGAGCAGTTCTTC
TRBD2 TRBJ2-5 NA TRBV9 CASSGGGVGQETQYF TGTGCCAGCAGCGGGGGAGGGGTGGGACAAGAGACCCAGTACTTC
TRBD1 TRBJ1-2 NA TRBV19 CASNSRDRNLLGYTF TGTGCCAGCAATTCCCGGGACAGGAATTTATTGGGCTACACCTTC
TRBD1 TRBJ2-5 once TRBV9 CASSVWGQTQETQYF TGTGCCAGCAGCGTATGGGGACAGACCCAAGAGACCCAGTACTTC
NA TRBJ1-1 few TRBV2 CASRPTEALTEAFF TGTGCCAGCAGGCCGACAGAAGCCCTCACTGAAGCTTTCTTT
NA TRBJ1-2 NA TRBV6-1 CASSEARSANYGYTF TGTGCCAGCAGTGAGGCTCGCTCCGCTAACTATGGCTACACCTTC
NA TRBJ2-3 NA TRBV19 CASSTRTEDTDTQYF TGTGCCAGTAGTACCCGGACAGAGGACACAGATACGCAGTATTTT
NA TRBJ2-2 NA TRBV6-5 CASRGRGDTGELFF TGTGCCAGCAGGGGCAGGGGTGACACCGGGGAGCTGTTTTTT
NA TRBJ2-7 NA TRBV11-2 CASSLLRYEQYF TGTGCCAGCAGCTTATTGCGCTACGAGCAGTACTTC
NA TRBJ1-1 few TRBV7-9 CASSPTINFAGEEAFF TGTGCCAGCAGCCCCACGATTAATTTCGCCGGGGAGGAAGCTTTCTTT
NA TRBJ1-4 few TRBV18 CASSPRTGYNEKLFF TGTGCCAGCTCACCTCGTACAGGTTACAATGAAAAACTGTTTTTT
TRBD1 TRBJ1-5 few TRBV9 CASSSPTTGQGNSNQPQHF TGTGCCAGCAGCTCACCCACCACGGGACAGGGGAATAGCAATCAGCCCCAGCATTTT
NA TRBJ2-6 NA TRBV29-1 CSVRSSGANVLTF TGCAGCGTGCGGAGCTCTGGGGCCAACGTCCTGACTTTC
NA TRBJ1-1 few TRBV4-3 CASSQRTRANTEAFF TGCGCCAGCAGCCAAAGGACCAGGGCGAACACTGAAGCTTTCTTT
TRBD2 TRBJ2-7 NA TRBV4-1 CASSLTSGSPSEQYF TGCGCCAGCAGCCTAACTAGCGGGAGCCCCTCCGAGCAGTACTTC
NA TRBJ1-2 NA TRBV4-3 CASSPSFRGFSYGYTF TGCGCCAGCAGCCCGTCTTTTAGGGGATTCTCGTATGGCTACACCTTC
NA TRBJ2-3 once TRBV9 CASSVDDRIGTDTQYF TGTGCCAGCAGCGTAGACGACAGAATCGGCACAGATACGCAGTATTTT
NA TRBJ1-4 NA TRBV4-2 CASSQPMTATNEKLFF TGTGCCAGCAGCCAACCTATGACAGCAACTAATGAAAAACTGTTTTTT
NA TRBJ1-2 NA TRBV9 CASSDMFGYTF TGTGCCAGCAGTGACATGTTTGGCTACACCTTC
NA TRBJ1-6 NA TRBV27 CASSFTVDNSPLHF TGTGCCAGCAGTTTTACAGTTGACAATTCACCCCTCCACTTT
TRBD2 TRBJ2-5 few TRBV7-3 CASSSGTSGLKETQYF TGTGCCAGCAGCTCCGGGACTAGCGGCTTAAAAGAGACCCAGTACTTC
NA TRBJ2-3 NA TRBV4-2 CASSQEVLVLSDTQYF TGTGCCAGCAGCCAAGAGGTTCTAGTTTTGTCAGATACGCAGTATTTT
NA TRBJ1-2 NA TRBV27 CASSPLQINYGYTF TGTGCCAGCAGTCCCTTACAGATTAACTATGGCTACACCTTC
NA TRBJ2-2 NA TRBV18 CASSPIGADTGELFF TGTGCCAGCTCACCAATAGGGGCCGACACCGGGGAGCTGTTTTTT